This is a list of T cell receptor beta chains from one sample in a study of shared clonotypes between healthy human individuals. Profiling relied on immunoSEQ multiplex PCR, and the TCRdb table lists in-frame clones only, not all of them. The table has 650,000 to 800,000 clones, 92% seen once; the top ten hold roughly 24%. The sample consisted of naive CD8+ T cells sorted from blood. All receptors derive from a man under 40 in good health. Each CDR3 is given with its conserved first and last residue. The order of the fields is clone size, D gene, V gene, J gene, CDR3 protein, CDR3 DNA. The D gene is left open where the match is weak. The size field is filled for only some rows; it gives once, few, many or a size class.

size: .; D: .; V: TRBV18; J: TRBJ2-3; CDR3: CASSVKQFADTQYF; DNA: TGTGCCAGCTCCGTAAAACAATTCGCAGATACGCAGTATTTT
size: few; D: .; V: TRBV27; J: TRBJ2-7; CDR3: CASGARDVYEQYF; DNA: TGTGCCAGCGGTGCTCGAGACGTTTACGAGCAGTACTTC
size: .; D: .; V: TRBV4-3; J: TRBJ2-1; CDR3: CASSQDGAATYNEQFF; DNA: TGCGCCAGCAGCCAAGACGGGGCAGCTACCTACAATGAGCAGTTCTTC
size: .; D: .; V: TRBV2; J: TRBJ2-2; CDR3: CASSGGDVNTGELFF; DNA: TGTGCCAGCAGTGGTGGGGACGTCAACACCGGGGAGCTGTTTTTT
size: .; D: .; V: TRBV2; J: TRBJ2-5; CDR3: CASSEMVPGTQYF; DNA: TGTGCCAGCAGTGAAATGGTTCCCGGGACCCAGTACTTC
size: .; D: TRBD2; V: TRBV9; J: TRBJ2-7; CDR3: CASSLAGEHSYEQYF; DNA: TGTGCCAGCAGCTTAGCGGGAGAGCACTCCTACGAGCAGTACTTC
size: few; D: .; V: TRBV2; J: TRBJ1-2; CDR3: CASSERYGYTF; DNA: TGTGCCAGCAGTGAACGCTATGGCTACACCTTC
size: .; D: TRBD2; V: TRBV4-1; J: TRBJ2-3; CDR3: CASSQEREPADTQYF; DNA: TGCGCCAGCAGCCAAGAGCGGGAGCCCGCAGATACGCAGTATTTT
size: .; D: .; V: TRBV2; J: TRBJ2-1; CDR3: CASSYGAIGEQFF; DNA: TGTGCCAGCAGTTATGGGGCAATCGGTGAGCAGTTCTTC
size: .; D: TRBD1; V: TRBV10-3; J: TRBJ1-4; CDR3: CAISGGTGTDEKLFF; DNA: TGTGCCATCAGTGGTGGGACAGGGACGGATGAAAAACTGTTTTTT
size: once; D: TRBD1; V: TRBV4-2; J: TRBJ1-1; CDR3: CASNQGGGKEAFF; DNA: TGTGCCAGCAACCAGGGGGGCGGAAAGGAAGCTTTCTTT
size: .; D: TRBD2; V: TRBV14; J: TRBJ2-1; CDR3: CASSPTSGTYNEQFF; DNA: TGTGCCAGCAGCCCCACTAGCGGGACGTACAATGAGCAGTTCTTC
size: .; D: .; V: TRBV7-9; J: TRBJ2-7; CDR3: CASSSGERAPAYEQYF; DNA: TGTGCCAGCAGCTCAGGGGAGCGGGCCCCTGCCTACGAGCAGTACTTC
size: .; D: .; V: TRBV11-2; J: TRBJ2-7; CDR3: CASSLEYEQYF; DNA: TGTGCCAGCAGCTTAGAGTACGAGCAGTACTTC
size: .; D: TRBD2; V: TRBV27; J: TRBJ2-3; CDR3: CASSLLIEGLGYTDTQYF; DNA: TGTGCCAGCAGTTTATTAATTGAGGGACTAGGGTACACAGATACGCAGTATTTT
size: .; D: .; V: TRBV29-1; J: TRBJ2-3; CDR3: CSVEAAPPPGSDTQYF; DNA: TGCAGCGTTGAAGCGGCACCTCCGCCAGGCTCGGATACGCAGTATTTT
size: .; D: TRBD1; V: TRBV28; J: TRBJ1-5; CDR3: CASSPGTGTRNQPQHF; DNA: TGTGCCAGCAGTCCGGGGACAGGGACGCGCAATCAGCCCCAGCATTTT
size: few; D: .; V: TRBV28; J: TRBJ2-7; CDR3: CASSPLANYEQYF; DNA: TGTGCCAGCAGTCCCCTAGCCAACTACGAGCAGTACTTC
size: .; D: TRBD1; V: TRBV30; J: TRBJ2-7; CDR3: CAGGQGANPYEQYF; DNA: TGTGCCGGGGGACAGGGGGCGAACCCCTACGAGCAGTACTTC
size: .; D: TRBD2; V: TRBV18; J: TRBJ2-2; CDR3: CASLRENREAGELFF; DNA: TGTGCCAGCTTACGCGAAAACCGGGAGGCCGGGGAGCTGTTTTTT
size: .; D: .; V: TRBV11-2; J: TRBJ2-7; CDR3: CASSQQGFGSEQYF; DNA: TGTGCCAGCAGCCAACAGGGGTTCGGGAGCGAGCAGTACTTC
size: .; D: .; V: TRBV5-4; J: TRBJ1-2; CDR3: CASKIPGKTYGYTF; DNA: TGTGCCAGCAAGATTCCAGGAAAGACCTATGGCTACACCTTC
size: .; D: .; V: TRBV11-2; J: TRBJ2-5; CDR3: CASRDGLGETQYF; DNA: TGTGCCAGCAGGGATGGTCTGGGGGAGACCCAGTACTTC
size: .; D: .; V: TRBV28; J: TRBJ1-5; CDR3: CASSLKGRQPQHF; DNA: TGTGCCAGCAGTTTAAAGGGGCGTCAGCCCCAGCATTTT
size: .; D: TRBD1; V: TRBV7-9; J: TRBJ2-5; CDR3: CASSLAGDRLRETQYF; DNA: TGTGCCAGCAGCTTAGCGGGGGACAGGTTGAGGGAGACCCAGTACTTC
size: .; D: .; V: TRBV6-5; J: TRBJ2-1; CDR3: CASTDGWSLQFF; DNA: TGTGCCAGCACCGACGGGTGGAGCTTGCAGTTCTTC
size: .; D: TRBD1; V: TRBV2; J: TRBJ2-7; CDR3: CASSSPAGTEDYEQYF; DNA: TGTGCCAGCAGCTCTCCTGCCGGGACAGAAGATTACGAGCAGTACTTC
size: .; D: .; V: TRBV29-1; J: TRBJ2-1; CDR3: CSLLWADNNEQFF; DNA: TGCAGCTTACTCTGGGCAGACAACAATGAGCAGTTCTTC
size: .; D: .; V: TRBV4-1; J: TRBJ2-7; CDR3: CASSQSYEQYF; DNA: TGCGCCAGCAGCCAAAGCTACGAGCAGTACTTC
size: .; D: TRBD2; V: TRBV9; J: TRBJ2-7; CDR3: CASSVDRTSGSSYEQYF; DNA: TGTGCCAGCAGCGTGGACCGGACTAGCGGGAGCTCCTACGAGCAGTACTTC
size: .; D: TRBD2; V: TRBV6-1; J: TRBJ2-1; CDR3: CASSERPGLAGVYNEQFF; DNA: TGTGCCAGCAGTGAGAGGCCCGGGCTAGCGGGAGTATACAATGAGCAGTTCTTC
size: once; D: .; V: TRBV6-5; J: TRBJ2-3; CDR3: CASSYSGQAFIYTQYF; DNA: TGTGCCAGCAGTTACTCGGGGCAGGCGTTCATTTATACGCAGTATTTT
size: .; D: .; V: TRBV7-9; J: TRBJ2-7; CDR3: CASSLRGPYEQYF; DNA: TGTGCCAGCAGCTTAAGGGGCCCCTACGAGCAGTACTTC
size: few; D: .; V: TRBV7-9; J: TRBJ1-5; CDR3: CASSLSNQPQHF; DNA: TGTGCCAGCAGCTTAAGCAATCAGCCCCAGCATTTT
size: .; D: .; V: TRBV4-3; J: TRBJ1-1; CDR3: CASSQDIRGSTEAFF; DNA: TGCGCCAGCAGCCAAGATATTCGGGGGAGCACTGAAGCTTTCTTT
size: .; D: TRBD2; V: TRBV7-8; J: TRBJ2-1; CDR3: CASSRRRREGVYNEQFF; DNA: TGTGCCAGCAGCCGGAGAAGGCGGGAGGGAGTCTACAATGAGCAGTTCTTC
size: .; D: .; V: TRBV25-1; J: TRBJ2-1; CDR3: CASSEYNRRRSSYNEQFF; DNA: TGTGCCAGCAGTGAATATAATCGTAGGAGGAGCTCCTACAATGAGCAGTTCTTC
size: .; D: TRBD2; V: TRBV9; J: TRBJ2-1; CDR3: CASSGGTSGSNEQFF; DNA: TGTGCCAGCAGCGGCGGGACTAGCGGGAGTAATGAGCAGTTCTTC